These 29 T cell receptor beta chains originate from one sample sequenced in a study of shared clonotypes between healthy human individuals. Measured with immunoSEQ multiplex PCR; TCRdb has only the in-frame clones, and not every one. The data show 700,000 or so clones, roughly 78% seen once. Sequenced input: memory CD4+ T cells sorted from blood. Subset: CD45RA-negative fraction. The receptors stem from a woman under 40 in good health.

This clone was observed a handful of times. It may be a read error: a sequence one base away is much more abundant. Other DNA sequences within the sample encode an identical CDR3. The chain recombines TRBV18 with TRBJ2-5; D gene ambiguous. The V gene lost 3 bases and the J gene lost 1 base, with 3 bases spanning the gap. There are 12 residues in the CDR3. Germline V gene sequence: CDR1 KGHSH, CDR2 LQKENI. The CDR3 DNA sequence: TGTGCCAGCTCACCCTCCCAAGAGACCCAGTACTTC. It specifies CASSPSQETQYF.

This clone was recorded once. The chain links TRBV5-1 to TRBJ1-5; 8 bases fit TRBD1. Germline lookup yields CDR1 SGHRS and CDR2 YFSETQ. The CDR3 covers 15 residues. V lost 3 bases to trimming and J lost 4 bases; unmatched junction nucleotides: 6. The CDR3 protein is CASSSQGERNQPQHF. DNA of the CDR3: TGCGCCAGCAGCTCACAGGGGGAACGAAATCAGCCCCAGCATTTT.

Turning to this clone: Other DNA sequences in this specimen translate into the identical CDR3. J is TRBJ2-7 and V is TRBV28; TRBD2 matches 12 bases. The ends lost 6 bases at V and 3 bases at J; junction bases unmatched: 6. Germline values: CDR1 MDHEN, CDR2 SYDVKM. The CDR3 is 15 amino acids. The CDR3 DNA is TGTGCCAGCAGCCCACTAGCGGGAGGCCACTACGAGCAGTACTTC. The encoded protein is CASSPLAGGHYEQYF.

This clone was counted a single time. The CDR3 DNA reads TGTGCCAGCAGCTTAGTAGTCCTAGTATCCGGAGAGCAGTTCTTC. Protein: CASSLVVLVSGEQFF. The J gene is TRBJ2-1, the V gene TRBV7-2, with D uncertain. The CDR3 is 15 residues long. The germline V and J ends were trimmed by 1 base and 10 bases, with 17 bases remaining between them. CDR1 and CDR2 from the germline V gene are SGHTA and FQGNSA.

This chain uses TRBV2 with TRBJ2-3; TRBD2 is a possible D gene (6 bases). The V gene's germline CDR1 is SNHLY and CDR2 FYNNEI. V gave up 5 bases and J gave up 1 base, with 10 bases separating them. There are 14 residues in the CDR3. The DNA for the CDR3 is TGTGCCAGCAGTAGACTAGTACGCACAGATACGCAGTATTTT. Its protein product is CASSRLVRTDTQYF.

The rearrangement uses TRBV5-1 and TRBJ2-1; D uncertain. The V gene's germline CDR1 is SGHRS and CDR2 YFSETQ. The CDR3 consists of 17 residues. V shed 2 bases and J shed 2 bases, with 17 bases lying between them. The CDR3 sequence is CASSFSLSSSTYNEQFF. CDR3 DNA sequence: TGCGCCAGCAGCTTTTCCCTTTCCAGCTCCACCTACAATGAGCAGTTCTTC. Complete variable domain (other parts from reference TRBV5-1 and TRBJ2-1): KAGVTQTPRYLIKTRGQQVTLSCSPISGHRSVSWYQQTPGQGLQFLFEYFSETQRNKGNFPGRFSGRQFSNSRSEMNVSTLELGDSALYLCASSFSLSSSTYNEQFFGPGTRLTVL.

The table lists this clone with many counts. The V call is TRBV7-9, the J call TRBJ1-1; D might be TRBD1 (5 bases). V was trimmed by 0 bases and J by 4 bases, leaving 9 bases between them. Per the germline V gene, CDR1 is SEHNR and CDR2 is FQNEAQ (reference sequence). The CDR3 length is 14 residues. The chain's CDR3 is CASSLAGLGTEAFF. CDR3 in DNA: TGTGCCAGCAGCTTAGCGGGACTGGGCACTGAAGCTTTCTTT.

This clone was found once. This chain connects TRBV19 to TRBJ2-3, with 9 nucleotides matching TRBD2. The V gene end was trimmed by 6 bases and the J gene end by 0 bases; junction bases not matched to a gene: 7. CDR1 LNHDA and CDR2 SQIVND come from the germline V gene (reference sequence). The CDR3 extends over 16 amino acids. The CDR3: CASSGASGTSTDTQYF. CDR3 coding DNA: TGTGCCAGTAGCGGTGCTAGCGGGACTAGCACAGATACGCAGTATTTT.

In this sample, this clone turned up a few times. This chain uses TRBV28 with TRBJ1-1; D ambiguous. Trimming left V 6 bases short and J 0 bases short, with 11 bases between. The CDR3 length is 14 residues. The germline V gene has CDR1 MDHEN and CDR2 SYDVKM. The CDR3 is CASSLERLNTEAFF. For the CDR3, the DNA is TGTGCCAGCAGCCTAGAAAGATTGAACACTGAAGCTTTCTTT.

This clone has a single count. The chain recombines TRBV28 with TRBJ1-3; possibly TRBD1 for D (5 bases). There are 18 residues in the CDR3. The germline V gene has CDR1 MDHEN and CDR2 SYDVKM. Trimming took off 1 base at V and 0 bases at J, with 16 bases between the two ends. The CDR3 sequence: CASSLSLTSGTSGNTIYF. The CDR3, as DNA: TGTGCCAGCAGTTTATCGCTCACCTCAGGGACCTCTGGAAACACCATATATTTT.

The V and J genes are TRBV28 and TRBJ1-1, with TRBD1 matching 8 bases. The length of the CDR3 is 11 residues. Germline V gene sequence: CDR1 MDHEN, CDR2 SYDVKM. CDR3 DNA sequence: TGTTCCTCGACAGGGGCAACTGAAGCTTTCTTT. Translated, it gives CSSTGATEAFF.

The chain combines TRBV1 with TRBJ2-1; TRBD2, as called in the table, went unchecked against the DNA. TRBV1 corresponds to a pseudogene. The CDR3 has 15 amino acids. The CDR3 DNA follows: TGCACCAGCAGCCAAAAACCGGGACTCCACAATGAGCAGTTCTTC. It encodes CTSSQKPGLHNEQFF.

This clone was observed a few times. The rearrangement joins TRBV28 to TRBJ2-3; D might be TRBD1 or TRBD2, each matching 6 bases. The CDR3 loop spans 15 amino acids. Germline CDR1 and CDR2: MDHEN and SYDVKM. V gave up 3 bases and J gave up 4 bases, with 14 bases separating them. The CDR3 sequence: CASSFRGELADTQYF. In nucleotides, the CDR3 is TGTGCCAGCAGTTTTAGGGGGGAGCTCGCAGATACGCAGTATTTT.

A remark on this clone: Distinct nucleotide sequences in the sample also encode this CDR3. The V gene is TRBV28, the J gene TRBJ1-2, with 9 bases identical to TRBD1. This CDR3 has 12 residues. V lost 5 bases to trimming and J lost 8 bases; unmatched junction nucleotides: 3. Germline V gene data show CDR1 as MDHEN and CDR2 as SYDVKM. Here the CDR3 DNA reads TGTGCCAGCAGTAGACAGGGGGGCGGCTACACCTTC. This sequence encodes CASSRQGGGYTF.

The CDR3 nucleotides read TGTGCCAGCAGCTCCGAGGGTCTTGGCTATGGCTACACCTTC. Translated: CASSSEGLGYGYTF. V usage is TRBV11-1 and J usage is TRBJ1-2; D not certain. The CDR3 spans 14 residues. Germline lookup yields CDR1 SGHAT and CDR2 FQDESV (reference sequence). Trimming cost V 4 bases and J 4 bases, with 13 bases left between them. Looking up the rest from reference TRBV11-1 and TRBJ1-2 gives the full variable domain: EAEVAQSPRYKITEKSQAVAFWCDPISGHATLYWYRQILGQGPELLVQFQDESVVDDSQLPKDRFSAERLKGVDSTLKIQPAELGDSAMYLCASSSEGLGYGYTFGSGTRLTVV.

The rearrangement links TRBV5-1 to TRBJ1-6; a weak D match, TRBD1 (5 bases). The V gene's germline CDR1 is SGHRS and CDR2 YFSETQ. The CDR3 has 13 amino acids. Trimming left V 4 bases short and J 7 bases short, with 9 bases between. CDR3 in DNA: TGCGCCAGCAGCGGCCGGGACAATTCACCCCTCCACTTT. Its translation is CASSGRDNSPLHF.

This clone has more than one count but fewer than ten. This chain connects TRBV27 to TRBJ1-2, with unresolved D. Germline V gives CDR1 MNHEY, CDR2 SMNVEV (reference sequence). V lost 7 bases and J 7 bases, leaving 19 bases between the germline ends. The length of the CDR3 is 14 residues. The CDR3 DNA sequence: TGTGCCAGCACCCAAGTTTCGGGTTCGGGTGGCTACACCTTC. Encoded protein: CASTQVSGSGGYTF.

This clone is a singleton in its sample. The chain is built from TRBV5-4 and TRBJ2-2; D gene ambiguous. CDR1 is SGHNT, CDR2 YYREEE, per germline (reference sequence). V was clipped by 7 bases and J by 6 bases, with 13 bases between them. The CDR3 spans 13 residues. CDR3 amino acids: CASGEIKAGELFF. The CDR3 DNA reads as TGTGCCAGCGGGGAAATAAAGGCCGGGGAGCTGTTTTTT.

V gene TRBV5-6 combines with J gene TRBJ1-3; D may be TRBD1 (5 bases). Deletions cut 4 bases from V and 0 bases from J, with 14 bases between. CDR3 length: 16 amino acids. CDR1 is SGHDT and CDR2 is YYEEEE in the germline V gene. CDR3 coding DNA: TGTGCCAGCAGCGAGGGGACGGATTTCTCTGGAAACACCATATATTTT. Translating it yields CASSEGTDFSGNTIYF.

The V call is TRBV28, the J call TRBJ2-2, with D perhaps matching TRBD2 (6 bases). Germline V lookup: CDR1 MDHEN, CDR2 SYDVKM. V lost 6 bases and J lost 4, with 21 bases in between. The CDR3 is 17 amino acids. CDR3 DNA sequence: TGTGCCAGCAGCGGAGTACCGGGACGGCGGGGCACCGGGGAGCTGTTTTTT. It encodes CASSGVPGRRGTGELFF.

The V call is TRBV10-1, the J call TRBJ2-2; TRBD1 matches at 8 bases. The CDR3 consists of 14 residues. V was pared by 4 bases and J by 7 bases, with 5 bases of the junction left unmatched. Germline V gene lookup returns CDR1 WNHNN and CDR2 SYGVQD (reference sequence). Written as DNA, the CDR3 is TGCGCCAGCAGTGCTTCAGGGGGCGTCGGGGAGCTGTTTTTT. This sequence encodes CASSASGGVGELFF.

The chain carries TRBV27 and TRBJ2-5; TRBD2 agrees at 10 bases. Per the germline V gene, CDR1 is MNHEY and CDR2 is SMNVEV (reference sequence). The CDR3 has 15 amino acids. Losses at the gene ends were 8 bases for V and 2 bases for J; bases not matched to a gene: 8. Here the CDR3 reads CASRRASGRQETQYF. The CDR3 region has the DNA TGTGCCAGCCGACGGGCTAGCGGGAGACAAGAGACCCAGTACTTC.

The V and J genes are TRBV28 and TRBJ1-1, with 8 bases lining up with TRBD1. Germline V gene data show CDR1 as MDHEN and CDR2 as SYDVKM. The length of the CDR3 is 14 residues. V lost 6 bases to trimming and J lost 1 base; unmatched junction nucleotides: 4. CDR3: CASRRDRSNTEAFF. The CDR3 coding sequence is TGTGCCAGCAGGCGGGACAGGTCGAACACTGAAGCTTTCTTT. Filled out from reference TRBV28 and TRBJ1-1, the complete variable domain reads DVKVTQSSRYLVKRTGEKVFLECVQDMDHENMFWYRQDPGLGLRLIYFSYDVKMKEKGDIPEGYSVSREKKERFSLILESASTNQTSMYLCASRRDRSNTEAFFGQGTRLTVV.

This chain connects TRBV19 to TRBJ1-2, with 9 bases identical to TRBD1. The CDR3 sequence is 16 residues long. V lost 6 bases and J lost 6; bases outside the gene matches: 14. Germline CDR1 LNHDA, CDR2 SQIVND (reference sequence). DNA of the CDR3: TGTGCCAGTAGCCGAGCGAACAGGGGGCGCATGCATGGCTACACCTTC. This translates into CASSRANRGRMHGYTF.

V gene TRBV28 combines with J gene TRBJ1-5, with D possibly TRBD1 on 6 matching bases. Germline CDR1 is MDHEN and CDR2 is SYDVKM. V was clipped by 2 bases and J by 8 bases, with 10 bases between them. The CDR3 spans 13 residues. The CDR3 spells CASSLEGGKPQHF. The CDR3 DNA is TGTGCCAGCAGTTTAGAGGGGGGTAAGCCCCAGCATTTT. Full variable domain (remainder filled in from reference TRBV28 and TRBJ1-5): DVKVTQSSRYLVKRTGEKVFLECVQDMDHENMFWYRQDPGLGLRLIYFSYDVKMKEKGDIPEGYSVSREKKERFSLILESASTNQTSMYLCASSLEGGKPQHFGDGTRLSIL.

The chain joins TRBV19 to TRBJ2-5; 8 nucleotides match TRBD1. The CDR3 covers 14 residues. Germline CDR1 LNHDA, CDR2 SQIVND (reference sequence). Trimming took 5 bases from V and 2 from J; bases not matched to a gene: 4. The CDR3, as DNA: TGTGCCAGTAGTTGGACAGGGACGCAAGAGACCCAGTACTTC. The encoded protein is CASSWTGTQETQYF. Full variable domain (rest looked up from reference TRBV19 and TRBJ2-5): DGGITQSPKYLFRKEGQNVTLSCEQNLNHDAMYWYRQDPGQGLRLIYYSQIVNDFQKGDIAEGYSVSREKKESFPLTVTSAQKNPTAFYLCASSWTGTQETQYFGPGTRLLVL.

This clone has more than one count but fewer than ten. The J gene is TRBJ2-3, the V gene TRBV7-9; D is possibly TRBD1 (5 bases). Germline CDR1 reads SEHNR; CDR2 reads FQNEAQ (reference sequence). The length of the CDR3 is 14 residues. V dropped 1 base and J dropped 5 bases, with 10 bases sitting between them. CDR3 in DNA: TGTGCCAGCAGCTTAGAGGGGATCAGAGATACGCAGTATTTT. Protein product: CASSLEGIRDTQYF. Full variable domain (rest looked up from reference TRBV7-9 and TRBJ2-3): DTGVSQNPRHKITKRGQNVTFRCDPISEHNRLYWYRQTLGQGPEFLTYFQNEAQLEKSRLLSDRFSAERPKGSFSTLEIQRTEQGDSAMYLCASSLEGIRDTQYFGPGTRLTVL.

This rearrangement joins TRBV11-1 to TRBJ2-5; TRBD1 is a possible D gene (6 bases). Germline loops: CDR1 SGHAT, CDR2 FQDESV (reference sequence). The V end lost 3 bases, the J end lost 4 bases, and 9 bases lay between the germline ends. The CDR3 loop spans 13 amino acids. The CDR3 here is CASSFTGSETQYF. The CDR3 nucleotides read TGTGCCAGCAGCTTCACAGGGTCAGAGACCCAGTACTTC.

V and J are TRBV29-1 and TRBJ2-2; tentative D call: TRBD1 (5 bases). The CDR3 has 13 residues. Trimming pared 2 bases from V and 5 bases from J, leaving 9 bases between. CDR1 SQVTM and CDR2 ANQGSEA come from the germline V gene. CDR3 DNA: TGCAGCGTTGAAAGGCAGGGAACCGGGGAGCTGTTTTTT. Protein: CSVERQGTGELFF.